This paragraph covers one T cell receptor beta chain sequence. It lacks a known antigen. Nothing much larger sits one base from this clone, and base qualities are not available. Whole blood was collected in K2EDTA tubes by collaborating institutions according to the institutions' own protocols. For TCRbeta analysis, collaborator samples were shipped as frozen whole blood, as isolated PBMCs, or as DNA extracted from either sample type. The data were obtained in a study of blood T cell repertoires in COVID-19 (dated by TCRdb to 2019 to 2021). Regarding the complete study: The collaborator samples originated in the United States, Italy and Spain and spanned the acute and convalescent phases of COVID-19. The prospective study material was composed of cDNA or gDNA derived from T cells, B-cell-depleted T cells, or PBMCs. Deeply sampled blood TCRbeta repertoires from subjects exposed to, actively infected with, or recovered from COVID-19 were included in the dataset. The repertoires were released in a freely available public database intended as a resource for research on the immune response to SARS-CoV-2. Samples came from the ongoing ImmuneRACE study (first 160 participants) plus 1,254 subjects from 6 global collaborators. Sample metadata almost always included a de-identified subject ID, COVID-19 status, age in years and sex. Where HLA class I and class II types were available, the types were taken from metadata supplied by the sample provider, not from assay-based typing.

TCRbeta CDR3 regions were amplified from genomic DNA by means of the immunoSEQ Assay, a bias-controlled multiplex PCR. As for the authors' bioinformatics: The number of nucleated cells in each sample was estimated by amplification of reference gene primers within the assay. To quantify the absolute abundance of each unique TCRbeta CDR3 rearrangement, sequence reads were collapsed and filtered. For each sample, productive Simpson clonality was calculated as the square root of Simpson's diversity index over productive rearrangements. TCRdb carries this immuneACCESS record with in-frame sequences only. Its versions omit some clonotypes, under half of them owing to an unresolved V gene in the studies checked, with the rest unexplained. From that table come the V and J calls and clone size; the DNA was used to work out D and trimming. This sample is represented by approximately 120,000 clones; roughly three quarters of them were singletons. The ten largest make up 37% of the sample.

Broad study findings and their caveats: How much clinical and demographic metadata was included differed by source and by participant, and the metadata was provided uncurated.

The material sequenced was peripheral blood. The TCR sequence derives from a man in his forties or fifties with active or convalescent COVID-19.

The CDR3: CASSLDLSFLRDYGYTF. The base sequence is TGTGCCAGCAGCTTAGATTTGAGCTTCCTACGGGACTATGGCTACACCTTC. This sequence uses TRBV7-8 and TRBJ1-2, with the D gene not confidently named. For CDR1 and CDR2, the germline V gene lists SGHVS and FQNEAQ. Taken from cysteine to phenylalanine, the CDR3 has 17 residues. Only CDR3 DNA is held: 51 bases, read in frame from base 1. Cut back by 1 base and 3 bases, the V and J ends lie 18 bases apart.